This T cell receptor beta chain was sequenced in a study of cytomegalovirus exposure and HLA in healthy donors (dated by TCRdb to 2016 to 2017). Regarding the study in general: In an earlier analysis of 450 to 750 of the donors, 250 to 300 Gb of sequence data and about 110 million unique TCR beta sequences from some 170 million T cells were reported. Roughly 300 gigabases of sequencing data and 75 million to 85 million unique TCR sequences made up an early release that covered around 640 HLA-typed donors. Of the roughly 400 genotyped donors, approximately 80% fell in the genetic ancestry cluster associated with self-reported Caucasian donors. The aim of the study was to test whether cataloging public T cell receptors could identify signatures of past pathogen exposure. The T cell repertoires of some 670 subjects were profiled by immunosequencing and related to cytomegalovirus serostatus. In addition to the first cohort of several hundred subjects, a separate validation cohort of over 90 different subjects was used. The study combined high-throughput TCR immunosequencing, statistical association of individual TCRs with disease status, and machine learning to predict cytomegalovirus infection status. In a later analysis, previously published TCR beta repertoires from about 640 donors were re-analyzed and high-resolution HLA genotyping was added so that TCR occurrence patterns could be studied. Rather than drawing on any new phenotypic data, the later analysis identified candidate immune exposures from TCR beta sequences and the way those sequences occurred across donors. An earlier analysis of 450 to 750 of the donors used high-throughput TCR beta sequencing to judge whether each TCR beta V gene segment behaved as functional or pseudogenic. Donor age, sex, ethnicity and CMV serostatus were compiled together with the repertoire data. Genome-wide SNP genotypes for about 65% of the 666 donors were used in a later genetic analysis, which treated that subset as a discovery cohort. Every repertoire in the discovery cohort had been generated on one and the same sequencing platform. Class I and class II HLA loci were covered by the typing at four-digit resolution. Typing coverage differed by locus: A, B, C, DRB1 and DQB1 were typed in about 629-640 donors, DQA1 in 500 to 550, DPA1 in 600 to 610, and DPB1 in just under 490. Because of strong linkage in the cohort, roughly 5 DR-DQ haplotypes were treated as single units for association and clustering. Among 350 to 400 genotyped donors of the cohort, an average of around 240,000 unique TCR beta nucleotide sequences were sequenced per donor, around 20% of them non-productive.

In total, just over 650 healthy bone marrow donors made up the cohort. At the time of sampling, every cohort member was nominally healthy, though immune exposures that went unrecorded were likely present. The donor was CMV seronegative and belonged to the group of 352 seronegative cohort members. Every donor gave a peripheral blood sample, and the peripheral blood mononuclear cells from that sample were used for TCR beta sequencing. The Qiagen DNeasy Blood Extraction Kit was used to extract genomic DNA from the blood cell samples. The library was made by the immunoSEQ multiplex PCR assay. For the multiplex PCR, a mixture combining 60 forward primers for TCR Vbeta segments and 13 reverse primers for TCR Jbeta segments was used. The CDR3 region of rearranged TCR beta genes was amplified from genomic DNA by a multiplex PCR assay. The Illumina HiSeq System was used to sequence the amplified TCR beta libraries as 87-base-pair reads. Per the original workflow: Across the 500 to 750 repertoires, a later analysis counted tens of millions of unique TCR beta chains, 9 million to 14 million of which were shared by at least two donors. Raw reads were error-corrected and collapsed into unique sequences with a nearest-neighbor algorithm that merged closely related sequences to remove PCR and sequencing errors. Alignment of CDR3 sequences to IMGT reference sequences was used to assign V, D and J gene segments. For a sequence to be retained, at least a six-nucleotide match to both a V gene segment and a J gene segment was required. Rearrangements were called productive when the CDR3 lacked stop codons and stayed in frame with V and J; all others were non-productive. CDR3 was defined by IMGT convention, running from the second conserved V-encoded cysteine to the conserved J-encoded phenylalanine. Sequences without an unambiguous match to a single V gene segment were excluded from the earlier analysis of approximately 560 of the donors. In an earlier analysis of some 590 of the donors, V segments were called functional above 56.7% productive rearrangements and were called segregating when the between-donor standard deviation exceeded 5%. A statistical classification framework was built to diagnose cytomegalovirus status from the catalog of TCR beta chain sequences. In a later analysis, V and J genes were assigned by comparing TCR nucleotide sequences against IMGT/GENE-DB human TR gene sequences. A later analysis assigned CDR3 sequences and most-parsimonious VDJ recombination scenarios with the TCRdist pipeline. In a later analysis, each TCR beta chain was defined by its CDR3 amino acid sequence together with its V-gene family, and reads lacking a unique V-gene family were excluded. As a way to deal with suspected cross-contamination and a sequencing artifact, a later analysis dropped approximately 590 nucleotide sequences that were highly shared and had low generation probability. For each public chain, a later analysis derived a clonal expansion index from normalized ranks of inferred template counts within each repertoire. In a later analysis, generation probabilities were computed using a VDJ recombination model fitted to out-of-frame rearrangements, and the results were checked against IGoR. In a later analysis, hypergeometric tests were used to score TCR-TCR, TCR-HLA and TCR-CMV co-occurrence, with a repertoire-size bias correction applied to TCR pairs. In a later analysis, false discovery rates were estimated by permuting HLA or CMV assignments 20 times. In a later analysis, co-occurring TCRs were grouped using DBSCAN, and TCRdist sequence similarity was added for clustering within HLA-allele-positive subsets. For co-occurrence clustering, repertoires with fewer than 30,000 or more than 120,000 public chains were excluded, along with roughly 5 repertoires with anomalous nucleotide sharing. Here the immuneACCESS table is served through TCRdb, limited to in-frame sequences with V and J called. Missing clones are a known gap in these copies; in checked studies unresolved V genes cover under half, and the rest lacks a known reason. That table is the source of V, J and clone size, and D and trimming were worked out from the DNA. The sample data list some 150,000 clones, and approximately 76% of these were observed just once. About 1.3% of the sample belongs to the ten largest clones.

What the work shows at the level of the full study, not this receptor alone: While some public TCRs were present in many individuals, most TCR sequences turned up only very rarely across donors. The presence/absence analyses assumed that sequencing depth was roughly uniform across donors, and that assumption may not be true. Strong co-occurrence of HLA alleles, especially DR and DQ, made assigning TCR associations to individual alleles difficult. In vitro tests confirmed that a few of the cytomegalovirus-associated TCR beta chains recognize cytomegalovirus antigens. In a later genetic analysis, a missense DCLRE1C variant was associated with V-gene and J-gene trimming of TCR beta chains, and the association was replicated in an independent cohort. This cohort had only TCR beta chains sequenced, and the lack of alpha or paired-chain data limited which features could be detected. Linkage disequilibrium might explain the correlated functional status among segregating V segments, but an unknown experimental factor could not be excluded. According to the authors, the approach could potentially be generalized to other disease states and immunological phenotypes. A further reported finding was that TCR beta sequences accurately predicted the HLA-A and HLA-B alleles for most subjects in the first cohort. A later analysis found that most CMV-associated TCR beta chains appeared HLA-restricted, with HLA associations seemingly driven largely by CMV exposure. For the cohort, immune exposure information was limited to CMV serostatus. The study listed 164 TCR beta chains as associated with cytomegalovirus. A later analysis found that HLA-associated TCR beta chains were more clonally expanded and had lower generation probabilities than equally common non-associated chains. Because some donors lacked HLA typing at each locus, the association tests relied only on the typed subset. Specific HLA alleles were associated with 18,000 or so TCR beta sequences at a false discovery rate of 0.05 in a later analysis. In a later analysis, several top co-occurrence clusters were reported to appear linked to parvovirus B19, influenza, CMV and Epstein-Barr virus. According to a later genetic analysis, donors in an Asian-associated ancestry cluster had fewer N-insertions in productive TCRs than the roughly 700-donor mean. A later analysis found that TCR association rates varied across HLA loci, with DRB1 alleles showing the most associated TCRs and HLA-C alleles the fewest. In an earlier analysis of about 600 of the donors, most TCR beta V segments appeared in productive rearrangements about 87% or about 30% of the time, broadly matching IMGT annotations. The sequencing pipeline was judged likely to have produced a cluster of highly shared sequence variants as a technical artifact. The classifier was reported to diagnose cytomegalovirus status with high specificity and sensitivity in both the original cohort and the validation cohort. Because counts were too low, roughly 17 rarely observed V segments, including chromosome 9 orphons, were left out of the earlier analysis of about 620 of the donors.

With respect to this clone: There is no known antigen for this receptor. No qualities accompany the bases; no much larger clone lies one base away.

The sequence derives from a man between 60 and 75 years old in good health and CMV-seronegative. The sample was PBMCs.

For the CDR3, the sequence is CASTRLEGRTEAFF. The sequenced DNA: TGTGCCAGCACCCGTTTGGAGGGTCGGACTGAAGCTTTCTTT. The chain couples TRBV28 to TRBJ1-1, with no confidently assigned D gene. CDR1 is given as MDHEN and CDR2 as SYDVKM, both from the germline V gene. Taken from cysteine to phenylalanine, the CDR3 has 14 residues. The kept DNA is CDR3 alone, 42 bases in frame from the first base. The junction carries 17 bases between V and J, which are trimmed by 7 bases and 5 bases respectively.